This T cell receptor beta chain was sequenced during a study of CD8+ T cells in alopecia areata. The CDR3 is 14 residues long. Germline V gene sequence: CDR1 SGHDT, CDR2 YYEEEE. As to treatment: oral pan-JAK inhibitor, 5-10 mg twice daily. Peripheral blood, together with lesional scalp punch biopsies, was collected from alopecia areata patients. Note on this clone: At one of its ends the junction is not consistent with the germline gene, which may arise from a read error.

cDNA serving as the sequencing template came from extracted, reverse transcribed RNA. Sequencing was performed with immunoSEQ multiplex PCR; in TCRdb, only in-frame clones are kept and a portion is missing. The table records around 21,000 clones, 50% to 60% of them present only once. The sample consisted of skin, taken at week 4, from a patient treated with tofacitinib. The receptor was isolated from a human donor with alopecia areata. V usage is TRBV5-6 and J usage is TRBJ1-2; D gene uncertain. CDR3 sequence: CASSFPDLRYDYTF. The CDR3 DNA sequence: TGTGCCAGCAGCTTCCCAGATTTACGGTATGACTACACCTTC.